The next 26 T cell receptor beta chains were all read from a single sample in a study of CD8 T cells in Susac syndrome. It was with random hexamers that 0.5 to 1 ug RNA was reverse transcribed. In TCRdb, the immunoSEQ multiplex PCR reads were re-called with MiXCR into one record per CDR3 protein. This sample has about 60,000 distinct CDR3 sequences, with 90% to 95% found just once. The sample consisted of CD8+ T cells from PBMCs. The receptor set was obtained from a human donor with multiple sclerosis.

This chain uses TRBV12-3 or TRBV12-4 with TRBJ2-7; D may correspond to TRBD1 or TRBD2 (5 bases each). The CDR3 runs to 14 residues. The V gene lost 6 bases and the J gene lost 2 bases, with 14 bases spanning the gap. This chain's CDR3 is CASRPTGAAYEQYF. Written as DNA, the CDR3 is TGTGCCAGCAGGCCTACCGGGGCCGCCTACGAGCAGTACTTC.

The rearrangement uses TRBV5-6 and TRBJ2-3; D may be TRBD1 or TRBD2 (6 bases each). Germline CDR1 reads SGHDT; CDR2 reads YYEEEE. V was shortened by 3 bases and J by 1 base, with 15 bases between the two germline ends. The CDR3 is 16 amino acids. The CDR3 sequence is CASSSWGAGGTDTQYF. In DNA form, the CDR3 reads TGTGCCAGCAGCTCCTGGGGGGCAGGAGGCACAGATACGCAGTATTTT.

The chain has TRBV3-1 and TRBJ2-2; weak D call: TRBD1 (6 bases). Germline CDR1 LGHDT, CDR2 YNNKEL (reference sequence). With 5 bases removed from V and 4 bases from J, the gap between germline ends came to 8 bases. This CDR3 comprises 13 residues. The CDR3 DNA is TGTGCCAGCAGCGGACAGATCACCGGGGAGCTGTTTTTT. As protein: CASSGQITGELFF.

V usage is TRBV7-9 and J usage is TRBJ2-3, with 9 bases fitting TRBD2. Germline V lookup: CDR1 SEHNR, CDR2 FQNEAQ (reference sequence). The ends lost 1 base at V and 4 bases at J; junction bases unmatched: 3. The CDR3 is made up of 15 amino acids. The CDR3 DNA reads as TGTGCCAGCAGCTTAGGGACTAGCGAGGCAGATACGCAGTATTTT. Its protein product is CASSLGTSEADTQYF.

For the CDR3, the DNA is TGCAGCGTTGAAGCCGTCGGATTGAGGAACACTGAAGCTTTCTTT. Translation gives CSVEAVGLRNTEAFF. The chain uses TRBV29-1 and TRBJ1-1; unclear D gene. This CDR3 spans 15 amino acids. V was pared by 1 base and J by 1 base, with 13 bases between. Germline CDR1 is SQVTM and CDR2 is ANQGSEA.

This chain connects TRBV7-9 to TRBJ1-2; 10 bases fit TRBD1. Unmatched junction bases numbered 6, after V lost 4 bases and J lost 4 bases. CDR3 size: 15 residues. CDR1 and CDR2 from the germline V gene are SEHNR and FQNEAQ (reference sequence). CDR3 in DNA: TGTGCCAGCAGCTCTCGGACAGGGGGAAGCTATGGCTACACCTTC. Translating gives CASSSRTGGSYGYTF.

The J gene is TRBJ1-1, the V gene TRBV7-9; 9 positions agree with TRBD1. The CDR3 consists of 14 residues. Trimming took 4 bases from V and 2 from J; bases not matched to a gene: 2. Germline V gives CDR1 SEHNR, CDR2 FQNEAQ (reference sequence). The CDR3 DNA reads TGTGCCAGCAGCTGGGACAGGGCTAACACTGAAGCTTTCTTT. Translating gives CASSWDRANTEAFF.

The J gene is TRBJ2-7, the V gene TRBV15; D perhaps matches TRBD2 (5 bases). The V and J ends lost 5 bases and 3 bases respectively, with 14 bases between them. The CDR3 contains 14 residues. CDR1 is LNHNV and CDR2 is YYDKDF in the germline V gene (reference sequence). CDR3 loop: CATSPGDEGYEQYF. For the CDR3, the DNA is TGTGCCACCAGCCCGGGCGACGAGGGCTACGAGCAGTACTTC.

V and J are TRBV27 and TRBJ2-7; 8 nucleotides line up with TRBD2. The ends lost 6 bases at V and 3 bases at J; junction bases unmatched: 7. The CDR3 covers 14 residues. The germline gives CDR1 MNHEY, CDR2 SMNVEV (reference sequence). The chain's CDR3 is CASSLLAGRYEQYF. CDR3 coding DNA: TGTGCCAGCAGCCTGTTAGCGGGACGCTACGAGCAGTACTTC.

The rearrangement uses TRBV4-1 and TRBJ1-3, with D maybe TRBD1 (5 bases). Germline V gene data show CDR1 as MGHRA and CDR2 as YSYEKL. Trimming stripped 7 bases from V and 4 bases from J, with 20 bases between. The CDR3 contains 16 residues. CDR3 loop: CASTPEFQGVGNTIYF. CDR3 bases: TGCGCCAGCACACCAGAGTTCCAGGGTGTGGGAAACACCATATATTTT.

The chain links TRBV9 to TRBJ2-1; TRBD2 matches at 9 bases. Germline CDR1 SGDLS, CDR2 YYNGEE. V dropped 1 base and J dropped 8; count of bases not matched to a gene: 4. The CDR3 covers 14 residues. In DNA form, the CDR3 reads TGTGCCAGCAGCGTATTAGCGGGGGCAGATGAGCAGTTCTTC. This encodes CASSVLAGADEQFF.

The chain employs TRBV2 and TRBJ2-5, with D perhaps given as TRBD1 or TRBD2 (5 bases each). Trimming stripped 7 bases from V and 5 bases from J, with 14 bases between. The CDR3 has 13 amino acids. The germline V gene has CDR1 SNHLY and CDR2 FYNNEI. The CDR3, as DNA: TGTGCCAGCACCCGGGGCCCAACCGAGACCCAGTACTTC. This translates into CASTRGPTETQYF.

The chain uses TRBV15 and TRBJ2-7; 10 bases map to TRBD2. The CDR3 runs 19 residues. The V gene end was trimmed by 0 bases and the J gene end by 6 bases; junction bases not matched to a gene: 17. The germline V gene encodes CDR1 LNHNV and CDR2 YYDKDF (reference sequence). CDR3 residues: CATSRDFTPSGGAEVEQYF. As DNA, the CDR3 is TGTGCCACCAGCAGAGATTTTACCCCCAGCGGGGGGGCTGAGGTCGAGCAGTACTTC.

The V gene is TRBV29-1, the J gene TRBJ1-1; D is ambiguous. The germline V gene has CDR1 SQVTM and CDR2 ANQGSEA. This CDR3 comprises 13 residues. The V end lost 5 bases, the J end lost 0 bases, and 10 bases lay between the germline ends. The CDR3 region is CSVYMGMNTEAFF. The CDR3 nucleotides read TGCAGCGTTTATATGGGGATGAACACTGAAGCTTTCTTT.

The CDR3 region is CASRAGGFDEQYF. In DNA form, the CDR3 reads TGTGCCAGCAGGGCAGGGGGCTTTGACGAGCAGTACTTC. The chain couples TRBV28 to TRBJ2-7; 8 nucleotides align to TRBD1. Trimming at V came to 6 bases and at J to 5 bases, leaving 6 bases not matched to a gene. CDR3 length: 13 residues. CDR1 and CDR2 from the germline V gene are MDHEN and SYDVKM.

The chain couples TRBV7-9 to TRBJ2-7; D gene ambiguous. V lost 7 bases and J 2 bases, leaving 12 bases between the germline ends. Germline V gene sequence: CDR1 SEHNR, CDR2 FQNEAQ (reference sequence). This CDR3 has 13 residues. DNA of the CDR3: TGTGCCAGCATCCTGGACGGAGCCTACGAGCAGTACTTC. Translation: CASILDGAYEQYF.

The chain links TRBV9 to TRBJ2-7, with D tentatively TRBD1 (6 bases). V gave up 3 bases and J gave up 3 bases, with 19 bases separating them. Germline V gives CDR1 SGDLS, CDR2 YYNGEE. The CDR3 spans 16 residues. CDR3 loop: CASSGDGLGGLYEQYF. CDR3 DNA: TGTGCCAGCAGCGGGGATGGGCTAGGGGGTCTCTACGAGCAGTACTTC. The full variable domain, completed using reference TRBV9 and TRBJ2-7, is DSGVTQTPKHLITATGQRVTLRCSPRSGDLSVYWYQQSLDQGLQFLIQYYNGEERAKGNILERFSAQQFPDLHSELNLSSLELGDSALYFCASSGDGLGGLYEQYFGPGTRLTVT.

This clonotype was detected once. In nucleotides, the CDR3 is TGTGCCAGCAGCCAATCTTACCGGGACTATGAGCAGTTCTTC. Translating gives CASSQSYRDYEQFF. The chain uses TRBV3-1 and TRBJ2-1; a weak D match, TRBD2 (6 bases). The V end was cut by 2 bases, the J end by 8 bases, with 13 bases between. This CDR3 is 14 amino acids long. Germline lookup yields CDR1 LGHDT and CDR2 YNNKEL (reference sequence).

The V call is TRBV9, the J call TRBJ1-1; D is unclear. Looked up from germline, CDR1 is SGDLS and CDR2 is YYNGEE. The V and J ends lost 4 bases and 4 bases respectively, with 14 bases between them. The CDR3 sequence is 14 residues long. The CDR3 DNA reads TGTGCCAGCAGCTCCTCAGACGGATTCACTGAAGCTTTCTTT. Translating gives CASSSSDGFTEAFF.

The chain joins TRBV5-6 to TRBJ1-6; no definite D call. Per germline, CDR1 SGHDT and CDR2 YYEEEE. The CDR3 is made up of 12 amino acids. Trimming cost V 4 bases and J 7 bases, with 6 bases left between them. The CDR3 nucleotides are TGTGCCAGCAGCCAAGTAAATTCACCCCTCCACTTT. Protein product: CASSQVNSPLHF.

This clonotype has only one observation. This chain connects TRBV5-6 to TRBJ1-1; D remains unclear. Germline V gene lookup returns CDR1 SGHDT and CDR2 YYEEEE. Trimming removed 1 base from V and 1 base from J, with 8 bases in between. The CDR3 sequence is 14 residues long. The CDR3 DNA sequence: TGTGCCAGCAGCTTGCTCAACCCGAACACTGAAGCTTTCTTT. This translates into CASSLLNPNTEAFF.

The chain recombines TRBV7-9 with TRBJ2-1; possible D gene TRBD2, 6 bases. The V gene's germline CDR1 is SEHNR and CDR2 FQNEAQ (reference sequence). V was shortened by 5 bases and J by 0 bases, with 11 bases between the two germline ends. This CDR3 region has 15 residues. In DNA form, the CDR3 reads TGTGCCAGCAGCCCTAGGCGGGACTCCTACAATGAGCAGTTCTTC. Its translation is CASSPRRDSYNEQFF.

This chain connects TRBV7-9 to TRBJ2-3; 8 bases match TRBD2. The V gene's germline CDR1 is SEHNR and CDR2 FQNEAQ (reference sequence). V lost 5 bases and J lost 4; bases outside the gene matches: 14. This CDR3 has 17 amino acids. CDR3 sequence: CASSPRGSGESADTQYF. The DNA for the CDR3 is TGTGCCAGCAGCCCCCGGGGTAGCGGGGAATCGGCAGATACGCAGTATTTT.

The rearrangement links TRBV20-1 to TRBJ2-1; 7 bases are a match to TRBD2. After removal of 6 bases from V and 4 bases from J, the junction contained 15 bases not matched to a gene. This CDR3 spans 16 amino acids. Germline-derived CDR1 and CDR2 are DFQATT and SNEGSKA (reference sequence). The CDR3 region has the DNA TGCAGTGCCAAGGTGGCGGGAGCCCCACCTTACAATGAGCAGTTCTTC. Its protein is CSAKVAGAPPYNEQFF.

The V gene is TRBV28, the J gene TRBJ2-3; TRBD2 is a possible D gene (5 bases). Germline loops: CDR1 MDHEN, CDR2 SYDVKM. V shed 6 bases and J shed 1 base, with 20 bases lying between them. CDR3 size: 17 residues. CDR3 protein: CASSLPSSSWGTDTQYF. CDR3 nucleotides: TGTGCCAGCAGCCTACCCTCATCTAGCTGGGGCACAGATACGCAGTATTTT.

The J gene is TRBJ1-1, the V gene TRBV30; no firm D call. This CDR3 has 13 residues. V lost 0 bases to trimming and J lost 3 bases, with 8 bases between them. CDR1 GTSNPN and CDR2 SVGIG come from the germline V gene (reference sequence). This CDR3 reads CAWSVSRDTEAFF. The CDR3 bases are TGTGCCTGGAGTGTATCGAGGGACACTGAAGCTTTCTTT.